This passage covers 12 T cell receptor beta chains from one sample sequenced in a study of blood T cell repertoires in COVID-19 (dated by TCRdb to between 2020 and 2021). Libraries were built with the immunoSEQ multiplex PCR assay. This is the immuneACCESS table as TCRdb keeps it, with only in-frame sequences that have V and J called. A part of the clones is gone; compared with another copy, unresolved V genes explain less than half, and the rest is unexplained. This sample lists over 350,000 clones; 90% to 95% were detected once. About 0.9% of the sample lies in the top ten. The sample consisted of PBMCs or T cells enriched from blood (not recorded which). These receptors were obtained from a woman in her forties who had been exposed to COVID-19.

The chain has TRBV7-9 and TRBJ1-2, with a possible D match to TRBD1 (5 bases). The V and J ends lost 6 bases and 2 bases respectively, with 16 bases between them. CDR1 and CDR2 (germline): SEHNR, FQNEAQ (reference sequence). CDR3 length: 15 residues. In nucleotides, the CDR3 is TGTGCCAGCAGGCCCGGGAGGGGCAAGAACTATGGCTACACCTTC. Translating gives CASRPGRGKNYGYTF.

The chain recombines TRBV3-1 (or the pseudogene TRBV3-2) with TRBJ2-1; TRBD2 matches 9 bases. The V gene's germline CDR1 is LGHDT and CDR2 YNNKEL (reference sequence). V lost 4 bases to trimming and J lost 4 bases; unmatched junction nucleotides: 2. The CDR3 spans 14 residues. The CDR3 region is CASSPAGGYNEQFF. CDR3 nucleotides: TGTGCCAGCAGCCCAGCGGGGGGTTACAATGAGCAGTTCTTC.

The chain recombines TRBV5-5 with TRBJ1-2; TRBD1 is a possible D gene (6 bases). The germline V gene encodes CDR1 SGHKS and CDR2 YYEKEE (reference sequence). With 2 bases removed from V and 6 bases from J, the gap between germline ends came to 20 bases. The length of the CDR3 is 16 residues. CDR3 amino acids: CASSFTGPGIRDGYTF. In DNA, the CDR3 is TGTGCCAGCAGCTTTACAGGGCCGGGTATCAGGGATGGCTACACCTTC.

The J gene is TRBJ1-1, the V gene TRBV30; possibly TRBD1 for D (6 bases). The CDR3 contains 15 residues. CDR1 is GTSNPN, CDR2 SVGIG, per germline (reference sequence). With 2 bases removed from V and 4 bases from J, the gap between germline ends came to 17 bases. CDR3 DNA: TGTGCCTGGAGTCGTTGGGGGGGGCAGAGCACTGAAGCTTTCTTT. It translates to CAWSRWGGQSTEAFF.

Here the CDR3 DNA reads TGTGCCAGCAGCGCATCAGGGGCCTATGGCTACACCTTC. This translates into CASSASGAYGYTF. The chain links TRBV7-2 to TRBJ1-2, with D tentatively TRBD1 (6 bases). The CDR3 is 13 residues long. Trimming stripped 5 bases from V and 4 bases from J, with 11 bases between. Germline-derived CDR1 and CDR2 are SGHTA and FQGNSA.

The V gene is TRBV9, the J gene TRBJ1-2; D not resolved. The germline V and J ends were trimmed by 0 bases and 8 bases, with 20 bases remaining between them. Germline CDR1 and CDR2: SGDLS and YYNGEE. There are 16 residues in the CDR3. CDR3: CASSVGSMGGIGGYTF. CDR3 in DNA: TGTGCCAGCAGCGTAGGATCGATGGGAGGGATTGGCGGCTACACCTTC.

The chain carries TRBV5-1 and TRBJ2-3, with 7 bases lining up with TRBD1. The V gene end was trimmed by 2 bases and the J gene end by 5 bases; junction bases not matched to a gene: 5. The CDR3 contains 14 residues. Germline V gene sequence: CDR1 SGHRS, CDR2 YFSETQ. The DNA of the CDR3 is TGCGCCAGCAGCTTAACCGCAGGGGGAGATACGCAGTATTTT. Its protein is CASSLTAGGDTQYF.

The CDR3: CASSRSGRVEQYF. Here the CDR3 DNA reads TGTGCCAGCAGCCGTAGCGGGAGGGTAGAGCAGTACTTC. J is TRBJ2-7 and V is TRBV5-4, with 11 bases fitting TRBD2. Looked up from germline, CDR1 is SGHNT and CDR2 is YYREEE (reference sequence). Unmatched junction bases numbered 4, after V lost 4 bases and J lost 7 bases. The CDR3 extends over 13 amino acids. The full variable domain, its missing parts supplied by reference TRBV5-4 and TRBJ2-7, is ETGVTQSPTHLIKTRGQQVTLRCSSQSGHNTVSWYQQALGQGPQFIFQYYREEENGRGNFPPRFSGLQFPNYSSELNVNALELDDSALYLCASSRSGRVEQYFGPGTRLTVT.

The rearrangement joins TRBV7-6 to TRBJ2-1, with TRBD1 as a possible D gene (5 bases). Germline CDR1 is SGHVS and CDR2 is FNYEAQ. V dropped 5 bases and J dropped 5 bases, with 16 bases sitting between them. The CDR3 runs to 15 residues. CDR3 sequence: CASSTTAKQNNEQFF. The CDR3 nucleotides read TGTGCCAGCAGCACGACAGCTAAACAAAACAATGAGCAGTTCTTC.

This clone was detected only a few times. This chain links TRBV19 with TRBJ1-5; tentative D call: TRBD1 (5 bases). Looked up from germline, CDR1 is LNHDA and CDR2 is SQIVND (reference sequence). V dropped 7 bases and J dropped 4 bases, with 20 bases sitting between them. The CDR3 extends over 16 amino acids. The CDR3 sequence is CASNRPRVGKNQPQHF. CDR3 coding DNA: TGTGCCAGTAATCGTCCCAGGGTGGGGAAAAATCAGCCCCAGCATTTT.

The chain recombines TRBV28 with TRBJ1-3; TRBD1 matches 10 bases. V gave up 3 bases and J gave up 2 bases; unmatched junction bases: 4. There are 16 residues in the CDR3. The germline V gene has CDR1 MDHEN and CDR2 SYDVKM. The DNA for the CDR3 is TGTGCCAGCAGTTTCTCCGGGACAGGGGCTGGAAACACCATATATTTT. Its translation is CASSFSGTGAGNTIYF.

This clone was detected only once. J is TRBJ2-3 and V is TRBV24-1; D unresolved. The CDR3 loop spans 15 amino acids. CDR1 and CDR2 from the germline V gene are KGHDR and SFDVKD. V was trimmed by 2 bases and J by 0 bases, leaving 8 bases between them. The CDR3 loop reads CATSDSRLSTDTQYF. Here the CDR3 DNA reads TGTGCCACCAGTGATTCCAGGCTTAGCACAGATACGCAGTATTTT.